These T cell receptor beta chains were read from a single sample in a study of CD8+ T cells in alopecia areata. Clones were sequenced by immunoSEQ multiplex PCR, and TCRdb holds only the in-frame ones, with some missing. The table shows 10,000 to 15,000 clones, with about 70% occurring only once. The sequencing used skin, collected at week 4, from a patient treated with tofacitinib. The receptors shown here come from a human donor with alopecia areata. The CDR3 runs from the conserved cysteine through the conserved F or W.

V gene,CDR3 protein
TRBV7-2,CASSLGGGRSYEQYF
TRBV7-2,CASSLFGLAGADTQYF
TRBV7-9,CASSLELTGSYEQYF
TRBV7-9,CASSLARSSYEQYF
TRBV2,CASSEGHGRGSGTEAFF
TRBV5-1,CASRLGTTQETQYF
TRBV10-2,CASSEPGGGYGYTF
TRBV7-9,CASSLYQGQEKLFF
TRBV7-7,CASSSTSQGWGETQYF
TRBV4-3,CASSQDRRGNTEAFF
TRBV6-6,CASSRGTGTDTQYF
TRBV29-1,CSVTGTGGVYEQYF
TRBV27,CASSSSGSSGYTF
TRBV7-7,CASSSRRGGETQYF
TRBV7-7,CASSLAATGGPEAFF
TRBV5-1,CASSLGGQDYEQYF
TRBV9,CASSVAGGHTDTQYF
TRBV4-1,CASSQGGDSMNTEAFF
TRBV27,CASPEYRDEKLFF
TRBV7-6,CASSSWRGGDGYTF
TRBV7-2,CASSFKGTYTEAFF
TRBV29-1,CSVEGPFLGEAAFF
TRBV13,CASSLGSAGELFF
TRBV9,CASSVDERTEETQYF
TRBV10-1,CASTTDSSYEQYF
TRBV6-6,CASSQDSYEQYF
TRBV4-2,CASSQGTRTSGDGEQFF
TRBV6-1,CASILDRAKNIQYF
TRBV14,CASSQVGRGTDEAFF
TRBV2,CASSVLPRDRRTDTQYF
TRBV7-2,CASSPRGETQYF